These 25 T cell receptor beta chains share one sample of origin, sequenced in a study of response to subunit inactivated influenza vaccine. TCRdb independently ran MiXCR on the RT-PCR reads; one entry per CDR3 protein. The sample includes around 540,000 distinct CDR3 sequences, 10% to 15% of them seen just once. Sequenced material: PBMCs from blood, taken on the day of vaccination. The source of these receptors is a man aged 50 to 60 who received an inactivated influenza vaccine.

This clonotype occurred a few times. The chain joins TRBV12-3 or TRBV12-4 to TRBJ2-3; D ambiguous. The CDR3 spans 14 residues. V lost 3 bases, J lost 6 bases, and 13 bases lay in between. The chain's CDR3 is CASSFRPNADTQYF. CDR3 sequence (DNA): TGTGCCAGCAGTTTTAGGCCCAACGCGGATACGCAGTATTTT.

This clonotype was seen more than once but under ten times. J is TRBJ2-2 and V is TRBV7-3; 13 bases agree with TRBD2. This CDR3 is 19 amino acids long. V lost 5 bases, J lost 3 bases, and 12 bases stayed unmatched. Per germline, CDR1 SGHTA and CDR2 FQGTGA. The CDR3 DNA reads as TGTGCCAGCAGCATTATAACTAGCGGGAGGGCCCGGGACACCGGGGAGCTGTTTTTT. It encodes CASSIITSGRARDTGELFF.

The chain couples TRBV12-3 or TRBV12-4 to TRBJ2-7; 7 bases line up with TRBD1. The CDR3 loop spans 15 amino acids. Trimming took 4 bases from V and 5 from J; bases not matched to a gene: 11. This chain's CDR3 is CASSSTGRMSHEQYF. The CDR3 region has the DNA TGTGCCAGCAGTTCGACAGGGAGAATGTCTCACGAGCAGTACTTC.

The chain uses TRBV5-6 and TRBJ1-5; D uncertain. This CDR3 has 15 amino acids. Germline assignment: CDR1 SGHDT and CDR2 YYEEEE. Trimming cost V 9 bases and J 2 bases, with 18 bases left between them. CDR3 DNA: TGTGCCATGGGCTCCGGGGTCCTCTGCAATCAGCCCCAGCATTTT. It codes for CAMGSGVLCNQPQHF.

The chain has TRBV24-1 and TRBJ1-3; D is uncertain. V was cut by 7 bases and J by 4 bases, with 10 bases left in between. This CDR3 has 13 amino acids. Germline CDR1 reads KGHDR; CDR2 reads SFDVKD. CDR3 sequence (DNA): TGTGCCACCAGCCTCTCTGCCGGAAACACCATATATTTT. Residues: CATSLSAGNTIYF.

The rearrangement joins TRBV4-1 to TRBJ2-4, with unresolved D. The V gene's germline CDR1 is MGHRA and CDR2 YSYEKL. CDR3 length equals 16 residues. Trimming shortened V by 4 bases and J by 0 bases, and 13 bases separated the two germline ends. In nucleotides, the CDR3 is TGCGCCAGCAGCCTCCTCGGACCGATAGCCAAAAACATTCAGTACTTC. This encodes CASSLLGPIAKNIQYF.

The J gene is TRBJ2-7, the V gene TRBV29-1; 9 bases agree with TRBD1. This CDR3 has 15 residues. Germline CDR1 SQVTM, CDR2 ANQGSEA. The V segment lost 5 bases and the J segment 0 bases; nucleotides outside the gene matches: 8. This CDR3 reads CSVILGTGSSYEQYF. The CDR3 DNA is TGCAGCGTTATCTTGGGGACAGGGAGCTCCTACGAGCAGTACTTC.

This clonotype was detected ten times or more. The V call is TRBV28, the J call TRBJ1-2; D not resolved. CDR1 is MDHEN, CDR2 SYDVKM, per germline. The CDR3 length is 11 residues. V was cut by 6 bases and J by 3 bases, with 5 bases left in between. DNA of the CDR3: TGTGCCAGCAGGTTCGACTATGGCTACACCTTC. Its translation: CASRFDYGYTF.

This clonotype came up many times. The chain joins TRBV20-1 to TRBJ2-1; 13 bases are shared with TRBD2. The CDR3 sequence is 14 residues long. The germline V gene encodes CDR1 DFQATT and CDR2 SNEGSKA (reference sequence). V dropped 6 bases and J dropped 9; count of bases not matched to a gene: 8. Written as DNA, the CDR3 is TGCAGTGCCCCTACTAGCGGGGGGGCAGGTGAGCAGTTCTTC. Residues: CSAPTSGGAGEQFF.

This clonotype was seen repeatedly, ten times or more. V and J are TRBV10-3 and TRBJ2-7; 13 bases fit TRBD2. CDR1 and CDR2 from the germline V gene are ENHRY and SYGVKD. Unmatched junction bases numbered 6, after V lost 10 bases and J lost 6 bases. The CDR3 has 13 residues. CDR3 loop: CATETSGRGEQYF. The CDR3 DNA reads TGTGCCACTGAAACTAGCGGGAGGGGCGAGCAGTACTTC.

The chain uses TRBV29-1 and TRBJ2-3; 12 bases fit TRBD2. CDR3 length: 14 amino acids. J was trimmed by 6 bases and V by 3 bases; bases with no gene match: 4. Per the germline V gene, CDR1 is SQVTM and CDR2 is ANQGSEA. The chain's CDR3 is CSVERLAGADTQYF. Written as DNA, the CDR3 is TGCAGCGTTGAGAGACTAGCGGGAGCCGATACGCAGTATTTT.

This clonotype was seen a handful of times. This sequence joins TRBV7-3 and TRBJ2-6; 10 bases align to TRBD1. CDR3 length: 18 amino acids. V lost 2 bases to trimming and J lost 2 bases; unmatched junction nucleotides: 6. Germline CDR1 and CDR2: SGHTA and FQGTGA. CDR3 bases: TGTGCCAGCAGCTTATGGGGGACAGGGGTCGCTGGGGCCAACGTCCTGACTTTC. Translated, it gives CASSLWGTGVAGANVLTF.

This sequence joins TRBV7-2 and TRBJ2-3; 9 nucleotides agree with TRBD2. This CDR3 has 16 residues. Trimming removed 5 bases from V and 0 bases from J; junction bases left unmatched: 6. Germline values: CDR1 SGHTA, CDR2 FQGNSA. The CDR3 loop is CASSPGLAYSTDTQYF. The CDR3 DNA is TGTGCCAGCAGCCCTGGACTAGCGTATAGCACAGATACGCAGTATTTT. Full variable domain (missing parts from reference TRBV7-2 and TRBJ2-3): GAGVSQSPSNKVTEKGKDVELRCDPISGHTALYWYRQSLGQGLEFLIYFQGNSAPDKSGLPSDRFSAERTGGSVSTLTIQRTQQEDSAVYLCASSPGLAYSTDTQYFGPGTRLTVL.

This clonotype was found a few times. The chain combines TRBV20-1 with TRBJ2-5, with 7 nucleotides matching TRBD2. J lost 1 base, V lost 3 bases, and 5 bases had no gene match. The CDR3 consists of 14 residues. In germline, CDR1 is DFQATT, CDR2 SNEGSKA (reference sequence). This chain's CDR3 is CSARPLAVQETQYF. CDR3 in DNA: TGCAGTGCTAGGCCCCTAGCGGTCCAAGAGACCCAGTACTTC.

The genes are TRBV3-1 and TRBJ2-1; D might be TRBD2 (5 bases). Trimming took off 5 bases at V and 0 bases at J, with 17 bases between the two ends. CDR3 length: 17 residues. CDR1 is LGHDT and CDR2 is YNNKEL in the germline V gene (reference sequence). CDR3 sequence: CASSVPLAPSSYNEQFF. For the CDR3, the DNA is TGTGCCAGCAGCGTACCCCTAGCACCGAGCTCCTACAATGAGCAGTTCTTC.

V is TRBV7-2 and J is TRBJ2-5; 7 nucleotides agree with TRBD2. The V segment lost 5 bases and the J segment 1 base; nucleotides outside the gene matches: 4. The CDR3 contains 14 residues. Looked up from germline, CDR1 is SGHTA and CDR2 is FQGNSA. For the CDR3, the DNA is TGTGCCAGCAGCCCCTGGACTAGCCAAGAGACCCAGTACTTC. Protein: CASSPWTSQETQYF.

The V gene is TRBV20-1, the J gene TRBJ2-3, with D perhaps matching TRBD1 (5 bases). The CDR3 contains 15 residues. The germline V gene has CDR1 DFQATT and CDR2 SNEGSKA (reference sequence). V was cut by 0 bases and J by 0 bases, with 10 bases left in between. The CDR3 is CSARDPRQSTDTQYF. Here the CDR3 DNA reads TGCAGTGCTAGAGATCCCCGACAGAGCACAGATACGCAGTATTTT.

This clonotype was found a few times. This sequence joins TRBV2 and TRBJ2-7; D gene unclear. Deletions cut 5 bases from V and 5 bases from J, with 13 bases between. Germline CDR1 SNHLY, CDR2 FYNNEI. The CDR3 loop spans 13 amino acids. The CDR3 here is CASSRAQANEQYF. As DNA, the CDR3 is TGTGCCAGCAGTAGGGCCCAGGCTAACGAGCAGTACTTC.

This clonotype was picked up a small number of times. This sequence joins TRBV28 and TRBJ2-1; tentative D call: TRBD2 (5 bases). Germline assignment: CDR1 MDHEN and CDR2 SYDVKM. This CDR3 spans 15 amino acids. The V and J ends lost 4 bases and 3 bases respectively, with 13 bases between them. CDR3 DNA sequence: TGTGCCAGCAGTTCCTTTGGGGAGATCTACAATGAGCAGTTCTTC. It translates to CASSSFGEIYNEQFF. Complete variable domain (other parts from reference TRBV28 and TRBJ2-1): DVKVTQSSRYLVKRTGEKVFLECVQDMDHENMFWYRQDPGLGLRLIYFSYDVKMKEKGDIPEGYSVSREKKERFSLILESASTNQTSMYLCASSSFGEIYNEQFFGPGTRLTVL.

The chain uses TRBV29-1 and TRBJ2-1; TRBD2 might be the D (5 bases). V dropped 6 bases and J dropped 4 bases, with 13 bases sitting between them. Germline V CDR1 and CDR2: SQVTM, ANQGSEA. This CDR3 contains 13 residues. CDR3 loop: CSVSRLTYNEQFF. The CDR3, as DNA: TGCAGCGTCTCAAGACTAACATACAATGAGCAGTTCTTC.

The rearrangement joins TRBV20-1 to TRBJ2-1; tentatively, D is TRBD1 (6 bases). V was cut by 6 bases and J by 6 bases, with 15 bases left in between. CDR3 size: 13 residues. The germline V gene has CDR1 DFQATT and CDR2 SNEGSKA (reference sequence). The CDR3, as DNA: TGCAGTGCAACAGATCCCAGGGGCAATGAGCAGTTCTTC. Its protein product is CSATDPRGNEQFF.

The rearrangement joins TRBV20-1 to TRBJ1-2; TRBD1 aligns across 8 bases. V shed 3 bases and J 4 bases; nucleotides not matched to a gene: 4. CDR1 and CDR2 from the germline V gene are DFQATT and SNEGSKA (reference sequence). This CDR3 region has 13 residues. The CDR3 loop reads CSARTTGGYGYTF. CDR3 in DNA: TGCAGTGCTAGGACTACAGGGGGCTATGGCTACACCTTC.

This clonotype was counted between two and nine times. The chain is built from TRBV7-9 and TRBJ2-1, with 10 bases identical to TRBD2. Germline V gene sequence: CDR1 SEHNR, CDR2 FQNEAQ (reference sequence). V was clipped by 5 bases and J by 7 bases; unmatched bases: 8. This CDR3 spans 15 amino acids. The CDR3 loop reads CASSHVSGRSNEQFF. Written as DNA, the CDR3 is TGTGCCAGCAGCCACGTTAGCGGGAGGTCGAATGAGCAGTTCTTC.

This clonotype was picked up a small number of times. The V gene is TRBV2, the J gene TRBJ2-1; 9 bases line up with TRBD2. The CDR3 length is 15 residues. In germline, CDR1 is SNHLY, CDR2 FYNNEI. After removal of 5 bases from V and 3 bases from J, the junction contained 5 bases not matched to a gene. In DNA, the CDR3 is TGTGCCAGCAGTCTTAGCGGGAGCGTCTACAATGAGCAGTTCTTC. Translating it yields CASSLSGSVYNEQFF.

The J gene is TRBJ2-3, the V gene TRBV28; no definite D call. The germline CDR1 and CDR2 sequences are MDHEN and SYDVKM. V was shortened by 7 bases and J by 1 base, with 15 bases between the two germline ends. The CDR3 consists of 15 residues. CDR3 nucleotide sequence: TGTGCCAGCAAGTCGGAGTCCGCAGGCACAGATACGCAGTATTTT. The encoded protein is CASKSESAGTDTQYF.